Following are 25 T cell receptor beta chains from one sample sequenced in a study of blood T cell repertoires in COVID-19. Clones were read by immunoSEQ multiplex PCR, and TCRdb kept only the in-frame ones, dropping some. This sample has about 50,000 clones, with 75% to 95% found just once. The material sequenced was peripheral blood. The receptor source for this set is a man between 45 and 60 years old with active COVID-19.

V gene TRBV7-6 combines with J gene TRBJ1-4; 8 bases map to TRBD1. Per the germline V gene, CDR1 is SGHVS and CDR2 is FNYEAQ. With 1 base clipped from V and 3 bases from J, the junction kept 7 bases outside the gene matches. CDR3 length: 17 amino acids. CDR3 protein: CASSLEVGQDSNEKLFF. CDR3 coding DNA: TGTGCCAGCAGCTTAGAGGTGGGACAGGACTCTAATGAAAAACTGTTTTTT.

CDR3 amino acids: CASSASGGRLTGELFF. The CDR3, as DNA: TGTGCCAGCAGCGCCTCGGGGGGGCGGTTGACCGGGGAGCTGTTTTTT. The chain combines TRBV7-2 with TRBJ2-2, with 8 bases lining up with TRBD2. Germline V gives CDR1 SGHTA, CDR2 FQGNSA. Trimming took 5 bases from V and 5 from J; bases not matched to a gene: 10. This CDR3 spans 16 amino acids.

V and J are TRBV30 and TRBJ1-5, with TRBD1 identical over 7 bases. The CDR3 spans 14 residues. The V and J ends lost 2 bases and 4 bases, in that order; junction bases with no gene match: 5. CDR1 is GTSNPN, CDR2 SVGIG, per germline (reference sequence). The CDR3 region has the DNA TGTGCCTGGAGTAAGGGACAGCGTAATCAGCCCCAGCATTTT. This sequence encodes CAWSKGQRNQPQHF.

The genes are TRBV12-3 or TRBV12-4 and TRBJ1-1, with 7 bases identical to TRBD1. This CDR3 contains 13 residues. V shed 7 bases, J shed 10 bases, and the junction held 12 bases outside the gene matches. The CDR3 region has the DNA TGTGCCAGCAACTTCCAAAGGGACAGTCGAGCTTTCTTT. Its protein is CASNFQRDSRAFF.

The chain links TRBV7-9 to TRBJ2-7; D is perhaps TRBD1 (5 bases). The CDR3 spans 11 residues. CDR1 is SEHNR, CDR2 FQNEAQ, per germline (reference sequence). Trimming pared 10 bases from V and 2 bases from J, leaving 9 bases between. The CDR3 here is CAIKTAYEQYF. CDR3 coding DNA: TGTGCCATAAAGACAGCCTACGAGCAGTACTTC.

This clone has a handful of counts. The rearrangement links TRBV29-1 to TRBJ1-2, with D possibly TRBD1 on 6 matching bases. From germline, CDR1 is SQVTM and CDR2 ANQGSEA. This CDR3 contains 11 residues. V shed 6 bases and J shed 3 bases, with 8 bases lying between them. CDR3 residues: CSVDSYYGYTF. CDR3 sequence (DNA): TGCAGCGTGGACAGCTACTATGGCTACACCTTC.

J is TRBJ2-7 and V is TRBV28, with 7 bases aligning to TRBD1. Germline CDR1 reads MDHEN; CDR2 reads SYDVKM. This CDR3 comprises 16 residues. J gave up 3 bases and V 5 bases, and 13 bases lay outside the gene matches. This CDR3 is CASSLSGTASDYEQYF. The DNA of the CDR3 is TGTGCCAGCAGTCTCTCCGGGACAGCGTCAGACTACGAGCAGTACTTC. The full variable domain, with the rest looked up from reference TRBV28 and TRBJ2-7, is DVKVTQSSRYLVKRTGEKVFLECVQDMDHENMFWYRQDPGLGLRLIYFSYDVKMKEKGDIPEGYSVSREKKERFSLILESASTNQTSMYLCASSLSGTASDYEQYFGPGTRLTVT.

The V call is TRBV7-9, the J call TRBJ2-1, with 7 bases identical to TRBD1. V lost 5 bases and J lost 7; bases outside the gene matches: 11. From germline, CDR1 is SEHNR and CDR2 FQNEAQ (reference sequence). The CDR3 consists of 15 residues. As DNA, the CDR3 is TGTGCCAGCAGCCCCCGTGGGCAGGGGGAAAATGAGCAGTTCTTC. As protein: CASSPRGQGENEQFF.

The chain is built from TRBV11-2 and TRBJ2-7, with a possible D match to TRBD1 (8 bases). This CDR3 has 15 amino acids. Germline V gene sequence: CDR1 SGHAT, CDR2 FQNNGV. With 2 bases removed from V and 6 bases from J, the gap between germline ends came to 17 bases. For the CDR3, the DNA is TGTGCCAGCAGCTTATTGGTACAGGGGGGGCCCGAGCAGTACTTC. Protein sequence: CASSLLVQGGPEQYF.

The chain joins TRBV5-5 to TRBJ2-3; 7 nucleotides match TRBD2. The trim removed 2 bases at V and 2 bases at J, leaving 11 bases unmatched. Germline assignment: CDR1 SGHKS and CDR2 YYEKEE (reference sequence). The CDR3 covers 17 residues. The CDR3 sequence is CASSFGRWGGNTDTQYF. The CDR3 DNA follows: TGTGCCAGCAGCTTCGGTCGGTGGGGGGGGAACACAGATACGCAGTATTTT.

This clone was recorded only once. This chain links TRBV5-1 with TRBJ2-1; D is uncertain. Germline V gene data show CDR1 as SGHRS and CDR2 as YFSETQ. Trimming cost V 1 base and J 5 bases, with 10 bases left between them. The CDR3 has 14 residues. This CDR3 is CASSLPTVNNEQFF. The CDR3 DNA sequence: TGCGCCAGCAGCTTGCCTACAGTCAACAATGAGCAGTTCTTC. Looking up the rest from reference TRBV5-1 and TRBJ2-1 gives the full variable domain: KAGVTQTPRYLIKTRGQQVTLSCSPISGHRSVSWYQQTPGQGLQFLFEYFSETQRNKGNFPGRFSGRQFSNSRSEMNVSTLELGDSALYLCASSLPTVNNEQFFGPGTRLTVL.

DNA for the CDR3: TGTGCCAGCAGCCCCAGACAGGAAGAGCAGTTCTTC. Translating gives CASSPRQEEQFF. The chain carries TRBV7-9 and TRBJ2-1, with D tentatively TRBD1 (6 bases). The CDR3 consists of 12 residues. With 5 bases removed from V and 10 bases from J, the gap between germline ends came to 12 bases. Germline V gene lookup returns CDR1 SEHNR and CDR2 FQNEAQ (reference sequence).

The V gene is TRBV14, the J gene TRBJ1-5; a possible D gene is TRBD1 (5 bases). This CDR3 has 14 amino acids. The germline CDR1 and CDR2 sequences are SGHDN and FVKESK. V was cut by 3 bases and J by 2 bases, with 8 bases left in between. CDR3 DNA: TGTGCCAGCAGCCACGGGGGGGGCAATCAGCCCCAGCATTTT. It yields the protein CASSHGGGNQPQHF.

V is TRBV7-8 and J is TRBJ2-4; D is perhaps TRBD1 (6 bases). The CDR3 contains 12 residues. Germline loops: CDR1 SGHVS, CDR2 FQNEAQ. Trimming removed 5 bases from V and 8 bases from J, with 10 bases in between. The CDR3 DNA reads as TGTGCCAGCAGCCCAGGGGTGGACATTCAGTACTTC. This codes for CASSPGVDIQYF. The full variable domain, its missing parts supplied by reference TRBV7-8 and TRBJ2-4, is GAGVSQSPRYKVAKRGQDVALRCDPISGHVSLFWYQQALGQGPEFLTYFQNEAQLDKSGLPSDRFFAERPEGSVSTLKIQRTQQEDSAVYLCASSPGVDIQYFGAGTRLSVL.

The chain employs TRBV28 and TRBJ1-2, with 7 bases matching TRBD1. This CDR3 has 14 residues. V gave up 4 bases and J gave up 4 bases; unmatched junction bases: 6. From germline, CDR1 is MDHEN and CDR2 SYDVKM. CDR3 in amino acids: CASSSPGQPYGYTF. Written as DNA, the CDR3 is TGTGCCAGCAGTTCGCCGGGACAGCCCTATGGCTACACCTTC.

The chain employs TRBV4-2 and TRBJ2-6; D not resolved. V was shortened by 0 bases and J by 0 bases, with 6 bases between the two germline ends. CDR1 LGHNA and CDR2 YNFKEQ come from the germline V gene. This CDR3 spans 16 amino acids. The CDR3 nucleotides read TGTGCCAGCAGCCAAGAAGCAAGCTCTGGGGCCAACGTCCTGACTTTC. This sequence encodes CASSQEASSGANVLTF.

The rearrangement joins TRBV10-3 to TRBJ2-7; D uncertain. This CDR3 is 13 amino acids long. Trimming cost V 3 bases and J 0 bases, with 6 bases left between them. Germline values: CDR1 ENHRY, CDR2 SYGVKD. CDR3 DNA: TGTGCCATCAGTGACGGCGGCTCCTACGAGCAGTACTTC. Translated, it gives CAISDGGSYEQYF.

The chain carries TRBV27 and TRBJ1-4, with TRBD1 matching over 10 bases. After removal of 6 bases from V and 5 bases from J, the junction contained 3 bases not matched to a gene. This CDR3 comprises 14 residues. Germline V CDR1 and CDR2: MNHEY, SMNVEV (reference sequence). In DNA form, the CDR3 reads TGTGCCAGCAGGAGGGGACAGGGGAATGAAAAACTGTTTTTT. This codes for CASRRGQGNEKLFF.

The chain has TRBV7-2 and TRBJ2-1, with 8 bases that match TRBD2. V lost 5 bases to trimming and J lost 7 bases; unmatched junction nucleotides: 13. Looked up from germline, CDR1 is SGHTA and CDR2 is FQGNSA. This CDR3 region has 16 residues. Here the CDR3 reads CASSPRAGGGRNEQFF. DNA of the CDR3: TGTGCCAGCAGCCCACGGGCCGGCGGGGGGCGAAATGAGCAGTTCTTC.

This chain uses TRBV6-5 with TRBJ2-1; D is ambiguous. The CDR3 runs 13 residues. With 6 bases removed from V and 9 bases from J, the gap between germline ends came to 15 bases. CDR1 and CDR2 from the germline V gene are MNHEY and SVGAGI. Written as DNA, the CDR3 is TGTGCCAGCAGGTTCTCTAGTCGCGGTGAGCAGTTCTTC. This codes for CASRFSSRGEQFF.

J is TRBJ2-3 and V is TRBV5-5, with 7 bases that match TRBD1. The junction had 11 bases not matched to a gene; V was cut back by 4 bases and J by 3 bases. Germline CDR1 and CDR2: SGHKS and YYEKEE (reference sequence). The CDR3 consists of 16 residues. CDR3 sequence reads: CASSPFRGQRTDTQYF. The CDR3 region has the DNA TGTGCCAGCAGCCCCTTTAGGGGACAGAGGACAGATACGCAGTATTTT. The full variable domain, rest sourced from reference TRBV5-5 and TRBJ2-3, is DAGVTQSPTHLIKTRGQQVTLRCSPISGHKSVSWYQQVLGQGPQFIFQYYEKEERGRGNFPDRFSARQFPNYSSELNVNALLLGDSALYLCASSPFRGQRTDTQYFGPGTRLTVL.

The V gene is TRBV10-3, the J gene TRBJ1-2, with 7 bases that match TRBD1. Trimming at V came to 3 bases and at J to 2 bases, leaving 3 bases not matched to a gene. The germline gives CDR1 ENHRY, CDR2 SYGVKD. This CDR3 has 14 residues. The CDR3 coding sequence is TGTGCCATCAGTGATGTGGGACAGAACTATGGCTACACCTTC. It encodes CAISDVGQNYGYTF.

The genes are TRBV4-1 and TRBJ2-1; the D gene is possibly TRBD2 (5 bases). Per germline, CDR1 MGHRA and CDR2 YSYEKL. The V end lost 0 bases, the J end lost 4 bases, and 13 bases lay between the germline ends. CDR3 length equals 16 residues. CDR3: CASSQDPTRAYNEQFF. DNA of the CDR3: TGCGCCAGCAGCCAAGATCCCACGCGGGCTTACAATGAGCAGTTCTTC.

The chain carries TRBV6-1 and TRBJ2-5, with 8 bases aligning to TRBD2. Germline assignment: CDR1 MNHNS and CDR2 SASEGT. Trimming removed 2 bases from V and 7 bases from J; junction bases left unmatched: 9. The CDR3 covers 15 residues. The chain's CDR3 is CASSELAGGYVTQYF. The CDR3 nucleotides read TGTGCCAGCAGTGAATTGGCGGGAGGTTATGTGACCCAGTACTTC.

The chain links TRBV4-1 to TRBJ1-5; D uncertain. V dropped 1 base and J dropped 11 bases, with 9 bases sitting between them. The CDR3 spans 12 residues. CDR1 is MGHRA and CDR2 is YSYEKL in the germline V gene. CDR3 sequence reads: CASSQALGAQHF. The CDR3 DNA is TGCGCCAGCAGCCAAGCCCTAGGAGCCCAGCATTTT.